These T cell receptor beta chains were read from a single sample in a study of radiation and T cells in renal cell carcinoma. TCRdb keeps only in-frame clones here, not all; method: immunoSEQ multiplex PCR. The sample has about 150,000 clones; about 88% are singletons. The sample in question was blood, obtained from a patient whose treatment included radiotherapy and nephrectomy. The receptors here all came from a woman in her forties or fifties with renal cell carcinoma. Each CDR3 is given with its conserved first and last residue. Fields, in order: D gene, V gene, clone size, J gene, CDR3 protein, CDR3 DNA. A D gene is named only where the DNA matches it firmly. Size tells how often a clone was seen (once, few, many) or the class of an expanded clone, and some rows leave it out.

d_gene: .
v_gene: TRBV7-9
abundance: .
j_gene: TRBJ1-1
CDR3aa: CASSPQGGTEAFF
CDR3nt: TGTGCCAGCAGCCCCCAGGGCGGTACTGAAGCTTTCTTT

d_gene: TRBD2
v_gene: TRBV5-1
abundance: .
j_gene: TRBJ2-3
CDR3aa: CASSLAEASGSTDTQYF
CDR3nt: TGCGCCAGCAGCTTGGCCGAGGCTAGCGGGAGCACAGATACGCAGTATTTT

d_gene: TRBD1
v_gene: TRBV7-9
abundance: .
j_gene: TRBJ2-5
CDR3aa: CASSFGGQEETQYF
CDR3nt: TGTGCCAGCAGTTTCGGCGGACAGGAAGAGACCCAGTACTTC

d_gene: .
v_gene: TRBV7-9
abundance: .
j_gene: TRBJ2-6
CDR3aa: CARKTGPGANVLTF
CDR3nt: TGTGCCAGGAAAACAGGGCCTGGGGCCAACGTCCTGACTTTC

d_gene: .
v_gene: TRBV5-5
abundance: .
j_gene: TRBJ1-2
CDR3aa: CASSPSTGTAYGYTF
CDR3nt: TGTGCCAGCAGCCCTTCCACGGGGACCGCCTATGGCTACACCTTC

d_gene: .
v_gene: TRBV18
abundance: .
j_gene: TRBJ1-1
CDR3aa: CASSPHEEGGLSEAFF
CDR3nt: TGTGCCAGCTCACCACACGAGGAAGGGGGGCTCAGTGAAGCTTTCTTT

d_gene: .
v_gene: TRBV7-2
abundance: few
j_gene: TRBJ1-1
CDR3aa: CASSLNSDSHEAFF
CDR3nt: TGTGCCAGCAGCTTAAATTCGGACAGCCATGAAGCTTTCTTT

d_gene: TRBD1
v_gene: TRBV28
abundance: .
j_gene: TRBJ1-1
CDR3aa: CASRSTGDLGAFF
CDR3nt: TGTGCCAGCAGGTCGACAGGGGATCTAGGAGCTTTCTTT

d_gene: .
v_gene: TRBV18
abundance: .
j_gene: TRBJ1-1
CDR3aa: CATRIRNTEAFF
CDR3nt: TGTGCCACTCGGATTCGCAACACTGAAGCTTTCTTT

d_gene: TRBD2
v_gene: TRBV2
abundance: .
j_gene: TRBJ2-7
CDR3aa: CASSANPTGGPREQYF
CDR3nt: TGTGCCAGCAGTGCCAACCCCACGGGAGGGCCGAGGGAGCAGTACTTC

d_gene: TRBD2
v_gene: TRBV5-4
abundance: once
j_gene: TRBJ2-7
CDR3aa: CASSPTSGRPPSNEQYF
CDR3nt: TGTGCCAGCAGCCCCACTAGCGGGAGGCCTCCTTCCAACGAGCAGTACTTC

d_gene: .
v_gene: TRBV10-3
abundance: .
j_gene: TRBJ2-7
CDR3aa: CAISDAAARQYF
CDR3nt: TGTGCCATCAGTGATGCTGCGGCACGGCAGTACTTC

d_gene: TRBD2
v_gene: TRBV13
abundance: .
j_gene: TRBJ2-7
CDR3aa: CASRAGGTREQYF
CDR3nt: TGTGCCAGCAGAGCGGGAGGGACGAGGGAGCAGTACTTC

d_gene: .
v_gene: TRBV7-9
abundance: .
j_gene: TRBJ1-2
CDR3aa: CASSPSVSGYTF
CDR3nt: TGTGCCAGCAGTCCGTCGGTGTCTGGCTACACCTTC

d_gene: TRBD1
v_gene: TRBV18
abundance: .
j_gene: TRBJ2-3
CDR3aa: CASSLDRVADTQYF
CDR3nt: TGTGCCAGCTCACTTGACAGGGTGGCAGATACGCAGTATTTT

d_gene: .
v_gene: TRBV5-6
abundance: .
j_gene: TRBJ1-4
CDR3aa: CASSLVSGEGLFF
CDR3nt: TGTGCCAGCAGCTTGGTTTCAGGGGAAGGGCTGTTTTTT

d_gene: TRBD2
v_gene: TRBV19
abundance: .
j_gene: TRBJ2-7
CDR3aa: CASSTNSGGISYEQYF
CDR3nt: TGTGCCAGTAGTACAAACAGCGGGGGGATCTCCTACGAGCAGTACTTC

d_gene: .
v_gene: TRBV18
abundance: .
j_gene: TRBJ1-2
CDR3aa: CASSPVLITPLAFHGYGYTF
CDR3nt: TGTGCCAGCTCACCCGTCCTGATTACGCCTCTGGCCTTCCATGGCTATGGCTACACCTTC

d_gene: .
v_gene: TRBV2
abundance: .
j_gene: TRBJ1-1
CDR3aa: CATGLDSGGNTEAFF
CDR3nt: TGTGCCACCGGCCTAGACAGCGGCGGCAACACTGAAGCTTTCTTT

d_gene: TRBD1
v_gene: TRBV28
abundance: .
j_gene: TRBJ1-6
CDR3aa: CASSDPGQGIVAYNSPLHF
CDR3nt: TGTGCCAGCAGTGATCCGGGACAGGGTATTGTCGCCTATAATTCACCCCTCCACTTT

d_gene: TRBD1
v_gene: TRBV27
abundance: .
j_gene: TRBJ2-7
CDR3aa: CASSRLDRGEQYF
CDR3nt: TGTGCCAGCAGCCGACTTGACAGGGGGGAGCAGTACTTC

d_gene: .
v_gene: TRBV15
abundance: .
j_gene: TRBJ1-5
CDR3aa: CATSRVSFQPQHF
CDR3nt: TGTGCCACCAGCAGAGTAAGCTTTCAGCCCCAGCATTTT